Presented here are 19 T cell receptor beta chains from one specimen sequenced in a study of metastatic and nonmetastatic thyroid tumors. Patients underwent thyroid surgery, and none had received any treatment before it. TCRdb reanalyzed the PCR reads via MiXCR. Here the sample spans about 20,000 clones, roughly 23% being singletons. Sequences were obtained from tumor tissue. All receptors come from a male donor with papillary thyroid cancer or a benign thyroid nodule (not recorded which). Some clones in this sample may be carry-over from other donors' samples.

This clone appeared many times. The V call is TRBV3-1, the J call TRBJ1-6; D remains ambiguous. The CDR3 loop spans 11 amino acids. Trimming took off 2 bases at V and 7 bases at J, with 0 bases between the two ends. The germline CDR1 and CDR2 sequences are LGHDT and YNNKEL (reference sequence). CDR3 protein: CASSQNSPLHF. The CDR3 region has the DNA TGTGCCAGCAGCCAAAATTCACCCCTCCACTTT.

As regards this clone: The CDR3 does not end in the conserved phenylalanine or tryptophan, so this is likely a read error. The chain uses TRBV5-1 and TRBJ1-3; D not resolved. The CDR3 totals 13 residues. Germline CDR1 SGHRS, CDR2 YFSETQ. V lost 0 bases to trimming and J lost 0 bases, with 1 base between them. CDR3 sequence: CASSLGSGNTIYP. DNA for the CDR3: TGCGCCAGCAGCTTGGGCTCTGGAAACACCATATATCCC.

The table lists this clone with many counts. The chain combines TRBV27 with TRBJ2-2, with D unresolved. Germline V gives CDR1 MNHEY, CDR2 SMNVEV (reference sequence). The CDR3 has 13 residues. The V and J ends lost 3 bases and 5 bases respectively, with 7 bases between them. The CDR3 sequence: CASSLIGTGELFF. The CDR3 DNA sequence: TGTGCCAGCAGTTTGATAGGGACCGGGGAGCTGTTTTTT.

V and J are TRBV7-9 and TRBJ2-5, with 9 bases identical to TRBD2. The trim removed 5 bases at V and 5 bases at J, leaving 12 bases unmatched. CDR1 and CDR2 (germline): SEHNR, FQNEAQ (reference sequence). The CDR3 is 16 residues long. The CDR3 DNA is TGTGCCAGCAGCAGGGGGACTAGCTCCAGGGATGAGACCCAGTACTTC. Translated, it gives CASSRGTSSRDETQYF.

This clone was counted at least ten times. The CDR3 DNA reads TGTGCCAGCAGCCCGACAGGGGCCAAAGAGACCCAGTACTTC. Translating gives CASSPTGAKETQYF. The chain combines TRBV7-3 with TRBJ2-5; TRBD1 matches 8 bases. V was pared by 5 bases and J by 3 bases, with 5 bases of the junction left unmatched. CDR3 length equals 14 residues. Germline loops: CDR1 SGHTA, CDR2 FQGTGA.

This clone was counted ten times or more. Other DNA sequences in this sample translate to the same CDR3. The chain has TRBV29-1 and TRBJ2-5; 7 bases map to TRBD2. Germline V lookup: CDR1 SQVTM, CDR2 ANQGSEA. The CDR3 sequence is 12 residues long. The junction had 6 bases not matched to a gene; V was cut back by 6 bases and J by 5 bases. In DNA, the CDR3 is TGCAGCGTCGTGGTACTAGCGGAGACCCAGTACTTC. Its protein product is CSVVVLAETQYF.

This clone was seen ten or more times. The CDR3 region has the DNA TGTGCCAGTAGTAAAACAGGGAGAAAGGGCGAGCAGTACTTC. This translates into CASSKTGRKGEQYF. The chain has TRBV19 and TRBJ2-7, with D possibly TRBD1 on 6 matching bases. The CDR3 is 14 residues long. Trimming shortened V by 4 bases and J by 6 bases, and 16 bases separated the two germline ends. Germline loops: CDR1 LNHDA, CDR2 SQIVND (reference sequence).

V gene TRBV19 combines with J gene TRBJ1-5; D is unresolved. The CDR3 runs 15 residues. V dropped 4 bases and J dropped 2 bases, with 12 bases sitting between them. Germline V gene sequence: CDR1 LNHDA, CDR2 SQIVND (reference sequence). The CDR3 loop reads CASSNVAFGNQPQHF. For the CDR3, the DNA is TGTGCCAGTAGTAATGTGGCGTTTGGCAATCAGCCCCAGCATTTT.

The sample holds one count of this clone. The chain couples TRBV2 to TRBJ2-5; TRBD2 might be the D (5 bases). Trimming left V 8 bases short and J 5 bases short, with 12 bases between. CDR1 is SNHLY, CDR2 FYNNEI, per germline. The CDR3 runs to 12 residues. The CDR3 bases are TGTGCCAGCGCCGAGGGCGGGGAGACCCAGTACTTC. As protein: CASAEGGETQYF.

The chain joins TRBV18 to TRBJ1-3, with 10 bases identical to TRBD1. Trimming took 4 bases from V and 2 from J; bases not matched to a gene: 8. CDR1 and CDR2 (germline): KGHSH, LQKENI. This CDR3 contains 17 residues. The CDR3 loop reads CASSRSGTGEAGNTIYF. CDR3 coding DNA: TGTGCCAGCTCACGCTCCGGGACAGGGGAGGCTGGAAACACCATATATTTT. Drawing the rest from reference TRBV18 and TRBJ1-3, the complete variable domain is NAGVMQNPRHLVRRRGQEARLRCSPMKGHSHVYWYRQLPEEGLKFMVYLQKENIIDESGMPKERFSAEFPKEGPSILRIQQVVRGDSAAYFCASSRSGTGEAGNTIYFGEGSWLTVV.

V gene TRBV6-1 combines with J gene TRBJ2-3; 9 nucleotides line up with TRBD2. The CDR3 runs to 16 residues. The J segment lost 4 bases and the V segment lost 1 base, leaving 6 bases of the junction unmatched. CDR1 is MNHNS and CDR2 is SASEGT in the germline V gene. For the CDR3, the DNA is TGTGCCAGCAGTGAAGGATATAGCGGGGGATCAGATACGCAGTATTTT. Translating gives CASSEGYSGGSDTQYF.

This clone occurred many times. CDR3 sequence: CASSLLGGQGEQFF. The CDR3 DNA sequence: TGTGCCAGCAGCTTATTGGGGGGTCAGGGTGAGCAGTTCTTC. The chain carries TRBV11-2 and TRBJ2-1; a weak D match, TRBD2 (6 bases). Germline CDR1 and CDR2: SGHAT and FQNNGV. Trimming pared 2 bases from V and 9 bases from J, leaving 14 bases between. The CDR3 spans 14 residues.

This clone was seen at least ten times. This chain links TRBV16 with TRBJ1-1; 7 nucleotides match TRBD1. The CDR3 spans 14 residues. The germline gives CDR1 KGHSY, CDR2 FQNENV. V shed 3 bases and J 4 bases; nucleotides not matched to a gene: 5. The DNA for the CDR3 is TGTGCCAGCAGCCAGACAGGGCCCGTCACTGAAGCTTTCTTT. Protein: CASSQTGPVTEAFF.

By its share, this clone is medium-sized. This rearrangement joins TRBV5-1 to TRBJ1-3; D may be TRBD1 (6 bases). Trimming shortened V by 3 bases and J by 0 bases, and 10 bases separated the two germline ends. The CDR3 totals 15 residues. CDR1 is SGHRS, CDR2 YFSETQ, per germline. The CDR3 nucleotides are TGCGCCAGCAGCTCTTCAGGGGCCTCTGGAAACACCATATATTTT. Protein product: CASSSSGASGNTIYF. The whole variable domain, remainder taken from reference TRBV5-1 and TRBJ1-3, is KAGVTQTPRYLIKTRGQQVTLSCSPISGHRSVSWYQQTPGQGLQFLFEYFSETQRNKGNFPGRFSGRQFSNSRSEMNVSTLELGDSALYLCASSSSGASGNTIYFGEGSWLTVV.

This clone was detected many times. The chain has TRBV7-9 and TRBJ2-1, with TRBD1 matching 8 bases. Losses at the gene ends were 5 bases for V and 5 bases for J; bases not matched to a gene: 5. Germline loops: CDR1 SEHNR, CDR2 FQNEAQ (reference sequence). CDR3 size: 14 residues. The CDR3 here is CASSLGTGNNEQFF. CDR3 coding DNA: TGTGCCAGCAGCCTTGGGACAGGAAACAATGAGCAGTTCTTC.

The chain joins TRBV4-1 to TRBJ2-2; no clear D gene. The ends were cut back, 1 base at V and 5 bases at J, with 5 bases in the middle. This CDR3 has 13 residues. Germline V gene lookup returns CDR1 MGHRA and CDR2 YSYEKL. CDR3 sequence: CASSQAQTGELFF. CDR3 nucleotides: TGCGCCAGCAGCCAAGCTCAAACCGGGGAGCTGTTTTTT.

V and J are TRBV7-8 and TRBJ1-1; D is perhaps TRBD1 (5 bases). CDR1 is SGHVS, CDR2 FQNEAQ, per germline. The CDR3 contains 15 residues. V lost 4 bases and J lost 2, with 14 bases in between. The CDR3 coding sequence is TGTGCCAGCAGCTCTCTAGGGCGGACAAACACTGAAGCTTTCTTT. The encoded protein is CASSSLGRTNTEAFF.

By its share, this clone is medium-sized (0.01 to 0.1%). This chain joins TRBV12-3 or TRBV12-4 and TRBJ1-1, with a tentative D call TRBD1 (6 bases). The CDR3 loop spans 14 amino acids. Trimming stripped 6 bases from V and 1 base from J, with 12 bases between. The CDR3 protein is CASSPQGENTEAFF. The CDR3 nucleotides read TGTGCCAGCAGCCCACAGGGAGAGAACACTGAAGCTTTCTTT.

This clone was seen only a few times. The chain carries TRBV2 and TRBJ1-1, with 9 positions matching TRBD1. With V trimmed by 6 bases and J by 2 bases, 4 bases remained unmatched. CDR1 and CDR2 from the germline V gene are SNHLY and FYNNEI. The CDR3 is made up of 14 amino acids. CDR3 in amino acids: CASSRDRVNTEAFF. CDR3 in DNA: TGTGCCAGCAGCCGGGACAGGGTCAACACTGAAGCTTTCTTT.